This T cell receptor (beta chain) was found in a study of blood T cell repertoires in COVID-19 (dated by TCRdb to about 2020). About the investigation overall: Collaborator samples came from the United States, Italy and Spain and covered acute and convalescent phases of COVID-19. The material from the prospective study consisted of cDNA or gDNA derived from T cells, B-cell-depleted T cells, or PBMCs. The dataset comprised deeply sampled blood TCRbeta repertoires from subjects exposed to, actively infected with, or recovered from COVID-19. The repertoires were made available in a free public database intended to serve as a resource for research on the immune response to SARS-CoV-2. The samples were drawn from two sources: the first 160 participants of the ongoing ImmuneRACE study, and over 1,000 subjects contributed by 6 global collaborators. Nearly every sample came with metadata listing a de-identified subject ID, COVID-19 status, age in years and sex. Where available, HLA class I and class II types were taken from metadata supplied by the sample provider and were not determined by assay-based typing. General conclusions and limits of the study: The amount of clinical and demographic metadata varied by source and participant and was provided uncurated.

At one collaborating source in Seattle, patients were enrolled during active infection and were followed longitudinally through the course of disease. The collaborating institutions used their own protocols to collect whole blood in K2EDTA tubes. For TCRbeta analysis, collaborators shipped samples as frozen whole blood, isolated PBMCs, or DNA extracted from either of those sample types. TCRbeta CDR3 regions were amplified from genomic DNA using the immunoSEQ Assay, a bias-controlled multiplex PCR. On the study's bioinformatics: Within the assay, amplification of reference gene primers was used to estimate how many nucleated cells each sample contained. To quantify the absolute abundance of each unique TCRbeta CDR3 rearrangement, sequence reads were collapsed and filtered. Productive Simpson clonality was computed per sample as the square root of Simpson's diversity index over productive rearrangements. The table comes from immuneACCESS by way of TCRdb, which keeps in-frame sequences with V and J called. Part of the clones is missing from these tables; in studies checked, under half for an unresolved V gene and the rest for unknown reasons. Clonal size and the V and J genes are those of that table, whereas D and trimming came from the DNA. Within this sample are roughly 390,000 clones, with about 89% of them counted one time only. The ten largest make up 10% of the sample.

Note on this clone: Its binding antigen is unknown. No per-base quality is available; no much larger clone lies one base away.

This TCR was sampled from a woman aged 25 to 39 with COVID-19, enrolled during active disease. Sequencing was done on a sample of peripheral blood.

The DNA reads TGTGCCAGCAGTTTAGTGGCCCGCGGGGAGACCCAGTACTTC. Its protein reads: CASSLVARGETQYF. This chain joins TRBV27 to TRBJ2-5; the D region possibly corresponds to TRBD2 (5 bases align). Trimming takes 2 bases from V and 5 bases from J, and the germline ends sit 12 bases apart. Per the germline V gene (reference sequence), MNHEY is the CDR1 and SMNVEV is the CDR2. The cysteine opens and the phenylalanine closes a CDR3 of 14 amino acids. The CDR3 DNA has 42 bases and is translated from base 1.